A selection of T cell receptor beta chains follows, all from one sample in a study of blood T cell repertoires in COVID-19. Data came from immunoSEQ multiplex PCR; TCRdb stores just in-frame clones and leaves some out. Among just over 300,000 clones listed, around 89% were seen once. Sequencing was done on a sample of PBMCs or T cells enriched from blood (not recorded which). Receptors originate from a woman aged 18-29 years with acute COVID-19. Both conserved end residues are part of each CDR3. The D gene is left open where the match is weak. Clone size is not always given. Where it is, it says once, few, many or a class for expanded clones.

CDR3nt: TGTGCCAGCAGCCTTCTAGGGGGCGCAACTGAAGCTTTCTTT
CDR3aa: CASSLLGGATEAFF
j_gene: TRBJ1-1
d_gene: TRBD1
v_gene: TRBV28
abundance: NA

CDR3nt: TGTGCCAGTAGTATAGATCCAGGGGACTATGGCTACACCTTC
CDR3aa: CASSIDPGDYGYTF
j_gene: TRBJ1-2
d_gene: NA
v_gene: TRBV19
abundance: NA

CDR3nt: TGTGCCAGCAGTTACCGGACTAGAAAGGGCACAGATACGCAGTATTTT
CDR3aa: CASSYRTRKGTDTQYF
j_gene: TRBJ2-3
d_gene: TRBD2
v_gene: TRBV6-5
abundance: NA

CDR3nt: TGTGCCAGCAGGGGGACAGGTCGGAACACTGAAGCTTTCTTT
CDR3aa: CASRGTGRNTEAFF
j_gene: TRBJ1-1
d_gene: TRBD1
v_gene: TRBV7-9
abundance: NA

CDR3nt: TGTGCCAGCAGTTTTTCCGGGACAGGCTCATGGAGGGCTAATTCACCCCTCCACTTT
CDR3aa: CASSFSGTGSWRANSPLHF
j_gene: TRBJ1-6
d_gene: TRBD1
v_gene: TRBV27
abundance: once

CDR3nt: TGTGCCAGCAGCTTGGGGACATCACCCCTCCACTTT
CDR3aa: CASSLGTSPLHF
j_gene: TRBJ1-6
d_gene: NA
v_gene: TRBV5-6
abundance: NA

CDR3nt: TGTGCCAGCAGCTGGGGGACAGGGGTTATGGATACGCAGTATTTT
CDR3aa: CASSWGTGVMDTQYF
j_gene: TRBJ2-3
d_gene: TRBD1
v_gene: TRBV7-9
abundance: NA

CDR3nt: TGTGCCAGTGGTGGTAGCGGGAGAGTGAGGCTCGGTCGAGAGACCCAGTACTTC
CDR3aa: CASGGSGRVRLGRETQYF
j_gene: TRBJ2-5
d_gene: TRBD2
v_gene: TRBV28
abundance: NA

CDR3nt: TGTGCCAGCTCACCAGGGACTAGCGGGACCTTTACCTACGAGCAGTACTTC
CDR3aa: CASSPGTSGTFTYEQYF
j_gene: TRBJ2-7
d_gene: TRBD2
v_gene: TRBV18
abundance: NA

CDR3nt: TGTGCCAGTAGTATGCCTTCGGGTGATAGCAATCAGCCCCAGCATTTT
CDR3aa: CASSMPSGDSNQPQHF
j_gene: TRBJ1-5
d_gene: NA
v_gene: TRBV19
abundance: NA

CDR3nt: TGTGCCAGCGGGGGCTTCTCCTCTGGAAACACCATATATTTT
CDR3aa: CASGGFSSGNTIYF
j_gene: TRBJ1-3
d_gene: NA
v_gene: TRBV28
abundance: NA

CDR3nt: TGCGCCAGCACCAATCGGGACAGGGGTCCCTACGAGCAGTACTTC
CDR3aa: CASTNRDRGPYEQYF
j_gene: TRBJ2-7
d_gene: TRBD1
v_gene: TRBV5-1
abundance: NA

CDR3nt: TGTGCCAGCAGCTATAGACAGGGGGCGTTCGAGCAGTACTTC
CDR3aa: CASSYRQGAFEQYF
j_gene: TRBJ2-7
d_gene: TRBD1
v_gene: TRBV28
abundance: NA

CDR3nt: TGTGCCAGCAGCTTCCCACAGCGGGAGGGCCGTCTCGAGCAGTACTTC
CDR3aa: CASSFPQREGRLEQYF
j_gene: TRBJ2-7
d_gene: TRBD2
v_gene: TRBV5-4
abundance: NA

CDR3nt: TGTGCCACGCACAGGGGCGGCTCCTACAATGAGCAGTTCTTC
CDR3aa: CATHRGGSYNEQFF
j_gene: TRBJ2-1
d_gene: TRBD1
v_gene: TRBV19
abundance: NA

CDR3nt: TGTGCTAGTGGTCCCACGGAGGGCACGGACTCCTACGAGCAGTACTTC
CDR3aa: CASGPTEGTDSYEQYF
j_gene: TRBJ2-7
d_gene: NA
v_gene: TRBV12-5
abundance: NA

CDR3nt: TGTGCCAGCAGTCGGGACACTGGCGACGAGCAGTACTTC
CDR3aa: CASSRDTGDEQYF
j_gene: TRBJ2-7
d_gene: NA
v_gene: TRBV27
abundance: NA

CDR3nt: TGTGCCAGCAGCTCCGGACTTCGAGGGGCTTTCTTT
CDR3aa: CASSSGLRGAFF
j_gene: TRBJ1-1
d_gene: NA
v_gene: TRBV5-6
abundance: NA

CDR3nt: TGTGCCAGCGGCCCACCGGGACAGGGGGCTGAAGCTTTCTTT
CDR3aa: CASGPPGQGAEAFF
j_gene: TRBJ1-1
d_gene: TRBD1
v_gene: TRBV11-2
abundance: NA

CDR3nt: TGTGCCAGCGGACAGGAGAGTAATGAAAAACTGTTTTTT
CDR3aa: CASGQESNEKLFF
j_gene: TRBJ1-4
d_gene: TRBD1
v_gene: TRBV2
abundance: NA

CDR3nt: TGTGCCTGGAGTGGGATCAGGGTGGGTTCACCCCTCCACTTT
CDR3aa: CAWSGIRVGSPLHF
j_gene: TRBJ1-6
d_gene: NA
v_gene: TRBV30
abundance: NA

CDR3nt: TGTGCCAGTACGGGACAGGTCGCAGCAGATACGCAGTATTTT
CDR3aa: CASTGQVAADTQYF
j_gene: TRBJ2-3
d_gene: TRBD1
v_gene: TRBV19
abundance: NA

CDR3nt: TGTGCCAGCATGCGGGAGGTAAATACAGATACGCAGTATTTT
CDR3aa: CASMREVNTDTQYF
j_gene: TRBJ2-3
d_gene: TRBD2
v_gene: TRBV2
abundance: NA

CDR3nt: TGTGCCAGCAGTTTAGGAGGGGCAGGTGGGGCCAACGTCCTGACTTTC
CDR3aa: CASSLGGAGGANVLTF
j_gene: TRBJ2-6
d_gene: NA
v_gene: TRBV28
abundance: NA

CDR3nt: TGTGCCAGCAGTGATGGGACCCCCGGGACAGGGCCCTATGGCTACACCTTC
CDR3aa: CASSDGTPGTGPYGYTF
j_gene: TRBJ1-2
d_gene: TRBD1
v_gene: TRBV6-1
abundance: once